A single sample is the source of the 18 T cell receptor beta chains below, sequenced in a study of post-analysis software for immune sequencing data. Overall study results and limits: Patients showed TRBV5-6, TRBV5-1 and TRBV20-1 among five TRBV segments more frequent than in controls.

Antigens of these TCRs are unknown. Tagging with unique molecular identifiers was a feature of the TCR beta cDNA libraries. Via MiXCR, TCRdb re-called the PCR reads, giving one row per CDR3 protein. The table includes roughly 800,000 distinct CDR3 sequences, approximately 57% detected once. What was sequenced was blood. The source is a girl aged 5 to 17 with multiple sclerosis.

This clonotype was observed a few times. The V and J genes are TRBV30 and TRBJ2-6; perhaps D is TRBD1 or TRBD2 (6 bases each). Germline CDR1 and CDR2: GTSNPN and SVGIG (reference sequence). The CDR3 has 17 amino acids. Trimming took 0 bases from V and 0 from J, leaving 12 bases between them. The CDR3 DNA reads as TGTGCCTGGAGTGTCGGGGGCTCTAGCTCTGGGGCCAACGTCCTGACTTTC. It codes for CAWSVGGSSSGANVLTF.

V usage is TRBV6-5 and J usage is TRBJ2-4; 15 bases match TRBD2. The DNA end favors TRBJ2-7, so the J call may be wrong. The CDR3 has 19 amino acids. Germline V CDR1 and CDR2: MNHEY, SVGAGI. This CDR3 reads CASSYAGLAGGAPTYEQYF. The CDR3 DNA is TGTGCCAGCAGTTACGCGGGACTAGCGGGAGGTGCCCCAACCTACGAGCAGTACTTC.

The gene calls are TRBV4-1 and TRBJ1-2, with D hard to call. V lost 0 bases and J 0 bases, leaving 14 bases between the germline ends. Germline assignment: CDR1 MGHRA and CDR2 YSYEKL. The CDR3 is 17 residues long. The CDR3 here is CASSQDRTDVANYGYTF. The CDR3 coding sequence is TGCGCCAGCAGCCAAGACCGAACGGACGTAGCTAACTATGGCTACACCTTC.

This sequence joins TRBV5-1 and TRBJ1-1; D possibly corresponds to TRBD1 (6 bases). The CDR3 is made up of 14 amino acids. The germline CDR1 and CDR2 sequences are SGHRS and YFSETQ. V dropped 5 bases and J dropped 0 bases, with 11 bases sitting between them. The CDR3 DNA reads as TGCGCCAGCAGTCGGGACACCTTGAACACTGAAGCTTTCTTT. It specifies CASSRDTLNTEAFF.

This clonotype was counted only a few times. This chain uses TRBV7-9 with TRBJ1-2; a possible D gene is TRBD1 (6 bases). V lost 4 bases and J 3 bases, leaving 12 bases between the germline ends. CDR3 length equals 14 residues. Looked up from germline, CDR1 is SEHNR and CDR2 is FQNEAQ (reference sequence). The CDR3 DNA is TGTGCCAGCAGCTCCCAGGGGAGCCACTATGGCTACACCTTC. The encoded protein is CASSSQGSHYGYTF.

The sample holds a few counts of this clonotype. The gene calls are TRBV20-1 and TRBJ1-6, with unresolved D. The germline V and J ends were trimmed by 1 base and 8 bases, with 12 bases remaining between them. The CDR3 extends over 14 amino acids. Germline values: CDR1 DFQATT, CDR2 SNEGSKA (reference sequence). This CDR3 is CSARVSPPHSPLHF. The CDR3 DNA sequence: TGCAGTGCTAGAGTCTCCCCACCGCATTCACCCCTCCACTTT.

The V gene is TRBV9, the J gene TRBJ2-3; 11 bases align to TRBD2. The CDR3 has 16 amino acids. V lost 3 bases, J lost 4 bases, and 7 bases stayed unmatched. The germline gives CDR1 SGDLS, CDR2 YYNGEE. As DNA, the CDR3 is TGTGCCAGCAGCGCTCAGACTAGCGGGGCCGCAGATACGCAGTATTTT. Its translation is CASSAQTSGAADTQYF.

The chain links TRBV5-1 to TRBJ2-5, with D possibly being TRBD2 (6 bases). V was shortened by 0 bases and J by 5 bases, with 14 bases between the two germline ends. Germline CDR1 is SGHRS and CDR2 is YFSETQ. CDR3 length: 15 amino acids. CDR3 coding DNA: TGCGCCAGCAGCTTGGCCGCAGGGCGGGGCGAGACCCAGTACTTC. Amino acid sequence: CASSLAAGRGETQYF.

A few counts support this clonotype. The chain is built from TRBV10-3 and TRBJ1-2, with 7 positions matching TRBD1. Germline V lookup: CDR1 ENHRY, CDR2 SYGVKD. V shed 6 bases, J shed 8 bases, and the junction held 9 bases outside the gene matches. The CDR3 totals 13 residues. In nucleotides, the CDR3 is TGTGCCATCAGCGCCGACAGGGAGGGCGGCTACACCTTC. Protein product: CAISADREGGYTF.

In this sample, this clonotype turned up a few times. V gene TRBV15 combines with J gene TRBJ2-1, with a weak D call TRBD2 (5 bases). The germline V gene has CDR1 LNHNV and CDR2 YYDKDF (reference sequence). This CDR3 comprises 14 residues. The V gene lost 8 bases and the J gene lost 5 bases, with 16 bases spanning the gap. The CDR3 bases are TGTGCCACCGCCGACCGCAGCGGTCACAATGAGCAGTTCTTC. The encoded protein is CATADRSGHNEQFF.

The chain links TRBV3-1 to TRBJ1-1; D unclear. V lost 1 base and J lost 2, with 8 bases in between. The CDR3 covers 14 residues. Germline V gene lookup returns CDR1 LGHDT and CDR2 YNNKEL (reference sequence). In nucleotides, the CDR3 is TGTGCCAGCAGCCAAGGGACGGCTAACACTGAAGCTTTCTTT. Its translation: CASSQGTANTEAFF.

The genes are TRBV6-5 and TRBJ2-7; TRBD2 matches 7 bases. Trimming at V came to 5 bases and at J to 2 bases, leaving 9 bases not matched to a gene. The CDR3 is made up of 15 amino acids. Germline V gene data show CDR1 as MNHEY and CDR2 as SVGAGI. The CDR3 protein is CASSETAGSAYEQYF. CDR3 sequence (DNA): TGTGCCAGCAGTGAGACAGCGGGATCTGCCTACGAGCAGTACTTC.

Only a few counts were recorded for this clonotype. This chain connects TRBV29-1 to TRBJ2-7, with D perhaps matching TRBD1 or TRBD2 (5 bases each). This CDR3 region has 13 residues. V lost 5 bases to trimming and J lost 2 bases, with 13 bases between them. Germline values: CDR1 SQVTM, CDR2 ANQGSEA. The CDR3 is CSVRGRQTYEQYF. In DNA, the CDR3 is TGCAGCGTTCGGGGCAGGCAAACCTACGAGCAGTACTTC.

This sequence joins TRBV9 and TRBJ2-4; D tentatively fits TRBD1 or TRBD2 (6 bases each). The DNA end favors TRBJ2-7, so the J call may be wrong. CDR1 is SGDLS and CDR2 is YYNGEE in the germline V gene. CDR3 size: 17 residues. CDR3: CASSVDREPGLRGEQYF. The CDR3 nucleotides are TGTGCCAGCAGCGTAGACAGGGAGCCGGGACTGAGGGGCGAGCAGTACTTC.

The genes are TRBV14 and TRBJ2-3; 8 bases map to TRBD2. The ends lost 2 bases at V and 2 bases at J; junction bases unmatched: 3. The germline gives CDR1 SGHDN, CDR2 FVKESK. This CDR3 region has 15 residues. This CDR3 reads CASSQRGGPTDTQYF. The CDR3 DNA follows: TGTGCCAGCAGCCAACGGGGGGGTCCCACAGATACGCAGTATTTT.

This clonotype was observed a single time. The V and J genes are TRBV3-1 and TRBJ2-3; 10 bases are shared with TRBD2. V lost 0 bases to trimming and J lost 4 bases; unmatched junction nucleotides: 4. From germline, CDR1 is LGHDT and CDR2 YNNKEL (reference sequence). This CDR3 contains 16 residues. CDR3 in DNA: TGTGCCAGCAGCCAAGAGAGCGGGAGGGCCTCAGATACGCAGTATTTT. Residues: CASSQESGRASDTQYF.

The chain links TRBV30 to TRBJ1-5, with D possibly TRBD1 on 6 matching bases. The V and J ends lost 2 bases and 5 bases respectively, with 16 bases between them. The CDR3 spans 15 residues. Germline V gene data show CDR1 as GTSNPN and CDR2 as SVGIG (reference sequence). CDR3 DNA sequence: TGTGCCTGGAGTAGAGGCCAGGGGAAACATCAGCCCCAGCATTTT. As protein: CAWSRGQGKHQPQHF.

This clonotype turned up a few times. The chain carries TRBV5-1 and TRBJ2-7; the D gene could be TRBD1 or TRBD2 (5 bases each). Trimming took 3 bases from V and 5 from J, leaving 15 bases between them. This CDR3 is 14 amino acids long. Germline CDR1 reads SGHRS; CDR2 reads YFSETQ. CDR3 in amino acids: CASSWAGTEHEQYF. Here the CDR3 DNA reads TGCGCCAGCAGCTGGGCCGGGACGGAACACGAGCAGTACTTC.